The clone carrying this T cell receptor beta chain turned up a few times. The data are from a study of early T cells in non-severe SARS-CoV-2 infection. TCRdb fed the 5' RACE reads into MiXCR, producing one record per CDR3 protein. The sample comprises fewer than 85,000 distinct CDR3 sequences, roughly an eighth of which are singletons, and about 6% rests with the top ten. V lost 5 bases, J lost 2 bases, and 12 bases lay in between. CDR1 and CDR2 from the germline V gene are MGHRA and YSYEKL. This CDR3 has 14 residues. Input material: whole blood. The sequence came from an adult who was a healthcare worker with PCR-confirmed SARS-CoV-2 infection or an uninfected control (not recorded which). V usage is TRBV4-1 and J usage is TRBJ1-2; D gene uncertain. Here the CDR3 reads CASSWEQTNYGYTF. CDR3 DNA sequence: TGCGCCAGCAGCTGGGAACAGACAAACTATGGCTACACCTTC.